The 6 T cell receptor beta chains below all came from one sample that was sequenced in a study of T cells after yellow fever vaccination. Via MiXCR, TCRdb re-called the 5' RACE reads, giving one row per CDR3 protein. The sample gives some 560,000 distinct CDR3 sequences, roughly 19% of which show up once; more than 13% is in the top ten. The starting material was PBMCs, obtained 15 days after the yellow fever booster vaccination. The source of these receptors is a man aged 30-40 years who received the YFV17D yellow fever vaccine.

This clonotype was observed at least ten times. The chain joins TRBV12-3 or TRBV12-4 to TRBJ2-7, with 8 nucleotides matching TRBD1. The trim removed 6 bases at V and 2 bases at J, leaving 6 bases unmatched. CDR3 length equals 14 residues. The DNA of the CDR3 is TGTGCCAGCAGAAGAGGACAGGGCCCCTACGAGCAGTACTTC. Translating gives CASRRGQGPYEQYF.

There are a few counts of this clonotype. The chain recombines TRBV9 with TRBJ2-5, with D hard to call. CDR1 and CDR2 (germline): SGDLS, YYNGEE. The CDR3 runs 13 residues. The V and J ends lost 1 base and 2 bases respectively, with 6 bases between them. The CDR3 sequence: CASSVSGQETQYF. The CDR3 bases are TGTGCCAGCAGCGTATCTGGACAAGAGACCCAGTACTTC. The whole variable domain, filled in from reference TRBV9 and TRBJ2-5, reads DSGVTQTPKHLITATGQRVTLRCSPRSGDLSVYWYQQSLDQGLQFLIQYYNGEERAKGNILERFSAQQFPDLHSELNLSSLELGDSALYFCASSVSGQETQYFGPGTRLLVL.

This clonotype has a handful of counts. The chain combines TRBV7-8 with TRBJ1-4; no definite D call. From germline, CDR1 is SGHVS and CDR2 FQNEAQ. This CDR3 comprises 18 residues. V was clipped by 1 base and J by 10 bases, with 25 bases between them. CDR3 residues: CASSLEVRIGSMRGKLFF. The CDR3 DNA is TGTGCCAGCAGCTTAGAAGTGAGGATTGGGTCGATGCGAGGAAAACTGTTTTTT.

At least ten counts were recorded for this clonotype. The chain is built from TRBV12-3 or TRBV12-4 and TRBJ2-1; D is ambiguous. V was pared by 5 bases and J by 0 bases, with 8 bases between. The CDR3 length is 14 residues. The CDR3 nucleotides are TGTGCCAGCAGTCCCTCAAGCTCCTACAATGAGCAGTTCTTC. Amino acid sequence: CASSPSSSYNEQFF.

This clonotype has more than one count but fewer than ten. This rearrangement joins TRBV9 to TRBJ1-3, with no clear D. In germline, CDR1 is SGDLS, CDR2 YYNGEE. This CDR3 is 16 amino acids long. V was shortened by 0 bases and J by 0 bases, with 10 bases between the two germline ends. As DNA, the CDR3 is TGTGCCAGCAGCGTAGGTGCGTCCAACTCTGGAAACACCATATATTTT. Residues: CASSVGASNSGNTIYF.

The gene calls are TRBV18 and TRBJ2-1; the match to TRBD1 covers 10 bases. Trimming cost V 2 bases and J 9 bases; bases outside gene matches: 4. This CDR3 region has 14 residues. CDR1 KGHSH and CDR2 LQKENI come from the germline V gene. CDR3 sequence (DNA): TGTGCCAGCTCACCAGGGGGACAGGGGAGTGAGCAGTTCTTC. It is translated as CASSPGGQGSEQFF.